A single sample is the source of the 2 T cell receptor beta chains below, sequenced in a study of CD8 T cells in Susac syndrome. Random hexamers primed reverse transcription of about 0.5 to 1 ug RNA. TCRdb re-derived calls from the immunoSEQ multiplex PCR reads in MiXCR, one entry per CDR3 protein. The sample consists of about 120,000 distinct CDR3 sequences, 85% to 95% of them appearing once. The sample consisted of CD8+ T cells from PBMCs. These receptor sequences come from a human donor with Susac syndrome.

The rearrangement joins TRBV4-3 to TRBJ2-1; TRBD2 aligns across 12 bases. The germline V gene has CDR1 LGHNA and CDR2 YSLEER. This CDR3 region has 16 residues. Trimming took 0 bases from V and 9 from J; bases not matched to a gene: 6. CDR3 loop: CASSQEERTSGVEQFF. CDR3 in DNA: TGCGCCAGCAGCCAAGAGGAGAGGACTAGCGGGGTTGAGCAGTTCTTC.

The rearrangement joins TRBV9 to TRBJ2-1, with D perhaps given as TRBD1 or TRBD2 (6 bases each). This CDR3 contains 16 residues. Looked up from germline, CDR1 is SGDLS and CDR2 is YYNGEE. Trimming stripped 4 bases from V and 5 bases from J, with 19 bases between. CDR3 nucleotide sequence: TGTGCCAGCAGCCCTCTCCTGGGGGGACACGACAATGAGCAGTTCTTC. It is translated as CASSPLLGGHDNEQFF.